The T cell receptor (beta chain) under discussion was sequenced for a study of cytomegalovirus exposure and HLA in healthy donors. General study points: The authors considered a cluster of highly shared sequence variants likely to be a sequencing artifact. In an earlier analysis, most TCR beta V segments were productive about 87% or about 30% of the time. Donors were assumed by presence/absence analyses to have roughly uniform sequencing depth.

CDR3 size: 13 residues. V was clipped by 8 bases and J by 1 base, with 11 bases between them. Germline loops: CDR1 MDHEN, CDR2 SYDVKM. As to this clone: Its target is not known.

The PCR used 60 Vbeta and 13 Jbeta primers. Only in-frame clones appear in the TCRdb table, and some are missing; sequencing was by immunoSEQ multiplex PCR. Found here are around 170,000 clones, about 81% of them singletons; the top ten hold less than 0.85%. The sequenced sample was PBMCs. This TCR came from a woman younger than 35 in good health and CMV-seronegative. The V call is TRBV28, the J call TRBJ1-1; D uncertain. CDR3 amino acids: CASAEVPNTEAFF. DNA of the CDR3: TGTGCCAGCGCCGAGGTACCGAACACTGAAGCTTTCTTT.